This T cell receptor beta chain appears in the sequencing data of a study of CD8+CD57+ T cells in acquired aplastic anemia. Study overall: The study obtained an average of roughly 3 ug of DNA from sorted CD4+ and CD8+ cells.

Genomic DNA served as template for TCR beta VDJ and CDR3 profiling. TCRdb reprocessed the reads via MiXCR and lists one record per CDR3 protein. In the table there are 150,000 to 200,000 distinct CDR3 sequences, approximately 49% of which are singletons. The CDR3 sequence is 16 residues long. Germline V gives CDR1 SGHDT, CDR2 YYEEEE. Unmatched junction bases numbered 10, after V lost 4 bases and J lost 5 bases. On this clonotype: Being one base from a much bigger clone, this may be a read error.

This rearrangement joins TRBV5-6 to TRBJ2-2; 8 nucleotides agree with TRBD2. The material sequenced was sorted CD4+, CD8+, or CD8+CD57+ T cells (not recorded which) from PBMCs. This receptor was obtained from a human donor in good health. CDR3 residues: CASSLGASGWTGELFF. CDR3 bases: TGTGCCAGCAGCCTTGGGGCTAGCGGGTGGACCGGGGAGCTGTTTTTT.